This T cell receptor (beta chain) was retrieved from a study of tissue T cells after allogeneic stem cell transplantation. This clone was counted only a few times. Its specificity is not known. Steroid-refractory graft-versus-host disease after allogeneic hematopoietic cell transplant qualified adults for prospective research-autopsy enrollment. Every graft-versus-host disease patient had gastrointestinal disease and got several lines of graft-versus-host disease therapy. Study-level findings and limits: Within patients, tissue anatomy strongly shaped TCR repertoire composition.

Produced via immunoSEQ multiplex PCR; TCRdb's table is partial and in-frame only. This table holds roughly 4,000 clones, approximately 79% found once. The sequence was collected from a male patient at least 60 years old with steroid-refractory graft-versus-host disease after an allogeneic stem cell transplant. The graft donor may have contributed some T cells. Sample: left colon tissue, taken at autopsy.

The DNA for the CDR3 is TGTGCCAGCTCAAGCGGGACACATATTTATGGCTACACCTTC. This encodes CASSSGTHIYGYTF. The chain couples TRBV18 to TRBJ1-2, with D perhaps matching TRBD1 (6 bases). There are 14 residues in the CDR3. Germline-derived CDR1 and CDR2 are KGHSH and LQKENI. V lost 5 bases, J lost 5 bases, and 15 bases lay in between.